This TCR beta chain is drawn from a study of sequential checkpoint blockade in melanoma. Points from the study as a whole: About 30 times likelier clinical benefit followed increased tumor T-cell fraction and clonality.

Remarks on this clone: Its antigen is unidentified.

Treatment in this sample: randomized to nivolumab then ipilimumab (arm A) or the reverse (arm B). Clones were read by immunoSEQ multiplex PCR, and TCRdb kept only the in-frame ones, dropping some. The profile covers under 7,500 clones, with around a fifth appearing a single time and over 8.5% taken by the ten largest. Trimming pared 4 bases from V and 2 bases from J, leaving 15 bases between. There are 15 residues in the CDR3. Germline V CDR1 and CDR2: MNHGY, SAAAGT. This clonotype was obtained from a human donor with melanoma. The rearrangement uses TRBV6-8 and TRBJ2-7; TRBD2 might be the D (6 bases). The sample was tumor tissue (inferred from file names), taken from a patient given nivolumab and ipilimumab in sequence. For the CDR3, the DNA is TGTGCCAGCAGTTTTTTCGGCGGGGCGACCTACGAGCAGTACTTC. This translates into CASSFFGGATYEQYF.